This T cell receptor (beta chain) was identified during a study of blood T cells in healthy people across ages. Points from the study as a whole: Investigators viewed diversity estimates from one million T cells as underestimates, the study reported. Getting older went along with TCR beta diversity per million T cells dropping roughly linearly. Without sorted subsets, naive and antigen-experienced compartments could not be conclusively compared.

Peripheral blood from each donor was collected in a volume of ten milliliters. Germline V lookup: CDR1 DFQATT, CDR2 SNEGSKA (reference sequence). The length of the CDR3 is 19 residues. Comment on this clonotype: What it binds is not known. Mismatch with germline at one junction end may stem from a read error.

Next came a second PCR, run for roughly 6 to 11 cycles, which used a sample-barcoded 5' primer along with a J-beta primer mix. TCRdb redid the calling of the 5' RACE reads with MiXCR, one entry per CDR3 protein. The table shows roughly 410,000 distinct CDR3 sequences, with about 55% occurring only once. This rearrangement joins TRBV20-1 to TRBJ2-5; 11 bases fit TRBD2. The sequenced sample consisted of blood. This receptor was taken from a man in his 60s in good health. CDR3 residues: CGASGDTSGSRSPQETQYF. CDR3 nucleotide sequence: TGCGGTGCTAGCGGTGATACTAGCGGGAGCAGATCCCCACAAGAGACCCAGTACTTC.